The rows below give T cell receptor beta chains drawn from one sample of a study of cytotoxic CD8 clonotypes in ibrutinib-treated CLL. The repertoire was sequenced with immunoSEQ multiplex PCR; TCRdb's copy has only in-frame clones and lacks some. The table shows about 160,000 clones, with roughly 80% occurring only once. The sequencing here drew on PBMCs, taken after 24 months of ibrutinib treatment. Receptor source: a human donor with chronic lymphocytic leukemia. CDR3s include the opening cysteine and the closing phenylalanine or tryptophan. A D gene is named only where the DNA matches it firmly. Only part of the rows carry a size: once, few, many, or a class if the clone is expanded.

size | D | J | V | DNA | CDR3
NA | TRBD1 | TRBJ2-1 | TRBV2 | TGTGCCAGCAGTGAGGACAGGGGTATAATGAATGAGCAGTTCTTC | CASSEDRGIMNEQFF
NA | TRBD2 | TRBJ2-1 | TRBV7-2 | TGTGCCAGCAGCCGAACGCGGGAGCATTACAATGAGCAGTTCTTC | CASSRTREHYNEQFF
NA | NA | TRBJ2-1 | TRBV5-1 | TGCGCCAGCAGCTTGGCTTGGTCAGCACGGTCCTACAATGAGCAGTTCTTC | CASSLAWSARSYNEQFF
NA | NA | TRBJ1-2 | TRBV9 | TGTGCCAGCTCATGGGATGGCTACACCTTC | CASSWDGYTF
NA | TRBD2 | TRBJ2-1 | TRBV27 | TGTGCCAGCACCTCTCTCGGGACTAGCAATGAGCAGTTCTTC | CASTSLGTSNEQFF
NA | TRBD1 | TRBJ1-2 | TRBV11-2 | TGTGCCAGCAGCACTCGGGACAGGGCCGGCTATGGCTACACCTTC | CASSTRDRAGYGYTF
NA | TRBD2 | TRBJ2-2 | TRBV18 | TGTGCCAGCTCACCGCGGACTAGCGGGAGCGGGGAGCTGTTTTTT | CASSPRTSGSGELFF
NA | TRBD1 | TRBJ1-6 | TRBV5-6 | TGTGCCACCAGACAGGGCAATAATTCACCCCTCCACTTT | CATRQGNNSPLHF
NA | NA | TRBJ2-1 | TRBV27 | TGTGCCAGCAGGGGGCCGGGGACCTACAATGAGCAGTTCTTC | CASRGPGTYNEQFF
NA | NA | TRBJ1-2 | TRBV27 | TGTGCCAGCAGTTCGCGGGAGGAGGGTGAGCGCTACACCTTC | CASSSREEGERYTF
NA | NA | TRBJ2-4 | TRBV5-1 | TGCGCCAGCAGCCTTGGGTACGGGAATGGTGTAGCCAAAAACATTCAGTACTTC | CASSLGYGNGVAKNIQYF
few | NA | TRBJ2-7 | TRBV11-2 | TGTGCCAGCAGCTTTGAACAGTTCTCCTACGAGCAGTACTTC | CASSFEQFSYEQYF
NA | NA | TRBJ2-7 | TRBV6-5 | TGTGCCAGCAGTTATAGGTTGATAGGGTACGAGCAGTACTTC | CASSYRLIGYEQYF
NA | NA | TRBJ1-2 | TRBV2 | TGTGCCAGCAGTGTTCGGGGGACCGCGAGCGTCTATGGCTACACCTTC | CASSVRGTASVYGYTF
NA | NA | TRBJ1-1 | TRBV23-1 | TGCGCCAGCAGTCCGACGGGGAAGACTGAAGCTTTCTTT | CASSPTGKTEAFF
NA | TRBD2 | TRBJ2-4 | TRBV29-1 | TGCAGCGTTGAATTATTAGCGGGGGGAACGGCCAAAAACATTCAGTACTTC | CSVELLAGGTAKNIQYF
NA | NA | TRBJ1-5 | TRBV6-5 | TGTGCCAGCAAGGGAGCAGTCGAAAATCAGCCCCAGCATTTT | CASKGAVENQPQHF
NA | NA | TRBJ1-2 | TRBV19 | TGTGCCAGTAGTATGGGGGGTATTTATGGCTACACCTTC | CASSMGGIYGYTF
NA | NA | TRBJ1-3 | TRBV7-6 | TGTGCCTCCTCCTCCCTGGGGGGAAACACCATATATTTT | CASSSLGGNTIYF
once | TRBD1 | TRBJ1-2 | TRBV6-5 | TGTGCCAGCAGCGACGGGACAGGGAACCGGGGCTACACCTTC | CASSDGTGNRGYTF
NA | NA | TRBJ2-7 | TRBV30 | TGTGCCTGGCATTTCGGCGCCCCCTCCTACGAGCAGTACTTC | CAWHFGAPSYEQYF
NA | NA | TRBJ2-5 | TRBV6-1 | TGTGCCAGCAGTGTCCAGGGCCCCGAGACCCAGTACTTC | CASSVQGPETQYF
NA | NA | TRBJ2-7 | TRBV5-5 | TGTGCCAGCAGCCTTAGGGACCTTAGCTCCTACGAGCAGTACTTC | CASSLRDLSSYEQYF
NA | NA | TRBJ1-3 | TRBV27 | TGTGCCAGCAGTTTCACCGGGGGTACTGGAAACACCATATATTTT | CASSFTGGTGNTIYF
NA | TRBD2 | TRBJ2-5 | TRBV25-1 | TGTGCCAGCAGCCACGGACTAGTGGGAGGGGAGACCCAGTACTTC | CASSHGLVGGETQYF
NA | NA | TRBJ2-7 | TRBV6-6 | TGTGCCAGCGGGACACCTGAACGAGCCTCCTACGAGCAGTACTTC | CASGTPERASYEQYF
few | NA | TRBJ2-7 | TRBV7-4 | TGTGCCAGCAGCCAACCCAACGAGCAGTACTTC | CASSQPNEQYF
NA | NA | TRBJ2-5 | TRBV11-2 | TGTGCCAGCAGCTTAGAACCGATAAGTGGGACCCAGTACTTC | CASSLEPISGTQYF
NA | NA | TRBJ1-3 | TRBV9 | TGTGCCAGCAGCGCAGCCGGGAGCTCTGGAAACACCATATATTTT | CASSAAGSSGNTIYF
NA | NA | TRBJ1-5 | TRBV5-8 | TGTGCCAGCAGCTTGGTAGGGCCTCATCAGCCCCAGCATTTT | CASSLVGPHQPQHF
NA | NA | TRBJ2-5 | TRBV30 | TGTGCCTGGAGACAGTCTACAGGGCCCCTCCAAGAGACCCAGTACTTC | CAWRQSTGPLQETQYF
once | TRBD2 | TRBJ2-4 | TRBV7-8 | TGTGCCAGCAGCTTAGATAGTATGGGAGGGTGGGGCAAAAACATTCAGTACTTC | CASSLDSMGGWGKNIQYF
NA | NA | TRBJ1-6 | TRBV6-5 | TGTGCCAGCAGTTACTCGCCTCCCGTTTCACCCCTCCACTTT | CASSYSPPVSPLHF
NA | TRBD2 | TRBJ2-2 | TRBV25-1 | TGTGCCAGCAGTGAATGGTTAGCGGGAGGGAACACCGGGGAGCTGTTTTTT | CASSEWLAGGNTGELFF
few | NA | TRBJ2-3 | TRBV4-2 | TGTGCCAGCAGCCAAGATCTATTCAGGGGAACGCAGTATTTT | CASSQDLFRGTQYF